What follows describes a single T cell receptor beta chain. Germline V gene data show CDR1 as LNHDA and CDR2 as SQIVND (reference sequence). V was shortened by 6 bases and J by 0 bases, with 11 bases between the two germline ends. The CDR3 is 14 amino acids. Libraries were prepared by immunoSEQ multiplex PCR; TCRdb keeps only in-frame clonotypes and omits some of them. Among over 100,000 clones listed, around 92% were seen once. The data were obtained in a study of control samples from healthy donors and cancer patients. Specimen: blood. This sequence joins TRBV19 and TRBJ1-1, with unresolved D. The receptor was isolated from a woman aged 45-65 years in good health. The CDR3 loop is CASRDGSMNTEAFF. CDR3 DNA: TGTGCCAGTAGGGACGGGAGCATGAACACTGAAGCTTTCTTT.